This TCR beta chain was sequenced during a study of regulatory T cells in long-lasting Graves disease. Turning to the study itself: Graves' patients, newly diagnosed, had taken antithyroid drugs under 3 months.

This clonotype was detected a few times. Its antigen remains unidentified. Library construction for TCR beta used iRepertoire HTBI primers and Arm-PCR of CDR3 regions. TCRdb called the multiplex PCR reads again in MiXCR, with one record for every CDR3 protein. The sample includes 560,000 or so distinct CDR3 sequences, around 15% seen only once; the top ten take approximately 12%. As to time point: newly diagnosed GD, antithyroid drugs for less than 3 months. Researchers made the TCR library from RNA that was extracted from PBMCs. Study-wide results and limits: Persistent Graves' patients showed reduced TCR diversity versus newly diagnosed patients. The number of shared public clonotypes was higher in persistent patients (2,741) than new patients (just over 950).

Trimming cost V 2 bases and J 7 bases, with 9 bases left between them. The germline V gene encodes CDR1 GTSNPN and CDR2 SVGIG (reference sequence). This CDR3 is built from 11 residues. The same data also contributed to another study, on T cells in Graves' hyperthyroidism and ophthalmopathy. That report notes: The HTBI set primed first-round TCR CDR3 RT-PCR.

The sample consisted of peripheral blood mononuclear cells (PBMCs), taken at new diagnosis, from a patient treated with antithyroid drugs. This TCR derives from a man aged 18 to 30 with Graves disease. V usage is TRBV30 and J usage is TRBJ2-7; D remains unclear. The CDR3 DNA is TGTGCCTGGAGTACGGTTGAGGAGCAGTACTTC. It translates to CAWSTVEEQYF.